These 19 T cell receptor delta chains were all obtained from the same sample, sequenced in a study of gamma-delta chains in newborns, infants, children. TCRdb reran clone calling via CATT on the reads. The sample yields about 5,400 delta-chain clones, around 20% seen once. The sample consisted of blood. The receptor source for this set is a child who was a newborn, infant or young child, either healthy, febrile or measles-vaccinated (not recorded which).

A note on this clone: Given a much more abundant clone one base away, this may be a read error. V usage is TRDV1 and J usage is TRDJ1, with D possibly being TRDD3 (6 bases). Germline V gene lookup returns CDR1 TSWWSYY and CDR2 QGS. The CDR3 is made up of 20 amino acids. Trimming took off 3 bases at V and 0 bases at J, with 26 bases between the two ends. The CDR3 DNA follows: TGTGCTCTTGGGGATTCATACTCGGGTGGGGGCTTACCTTACACCGATAAACTCATCTTT. Its protein is CALGDSYSGGGLPYTDKLIF.

In its sample, this clone was seen a few times. The chain links TRDV2 to TRDJ3; 7 bases match TRDD3. The CDR3 sequence is 18 residues long. The ends lost 3 bases at V and 5 bases at J; junction bases unmatched: 12. Germline values: CDR1 GEAIGNYY, CDR2 EKD. CDR3 amino acids: CACDPLLGRVGDTRQMFF. The CDR3 nucleotides are TGTGCCTGTGACCCCCTACTGGGGAGGGTCGGGGACACCCGACAGATGTTTTTC.

The V call is TRDV2, the J call TRDJ1, with D perhaps assigned TRDD2 or TRDD3 (6 bases each). Because TCRdb records no J gene, it was assigned here through a match of the DNA to germline. Germline V gene data show CDR1 as GEAIGNYY and CDR2 as EKD. This CDR3 spans 17 amino acids. V gave up 2 bases and J gave up 0 bases, with 18 bases separating them. CDR3 bases: TGTGCCTGTGACAATGGTGGGGATCCTTCCAACACCGATAAACTCATCTTT. The encoded protein is CACDNGGDPSNTDKLIF.

There are a few counts of this clone. The junction and the germline gene differ at one end; a read error may be behind it. Other DNA sequences in the sample encode the same CDR3. CDR3 sequence (DNA): TGTGCCTGCGACACCCTGGGGGATTCAGGCCCCCAGATGTTTTTC. Its protein is CACDTLGDSGPQMFF. This sequence joins TRDV2 and TRDJ3, with 9 bases fitting TRDD3. The CDR3 length is 15 residues. CDR1 is GEAIGNYY, CDR2 EKD, per germline.

About this clone: Since a much larger clone is just one base distant, this may be a read error. The J gene was recorded as TRDJ1; no V gene was called; TRDD3, the D gene given by the table, was not confirmed from the DNA. The CDR3 extends over 22 amino acids. CDR3 nucleotide sequence: TGTGCTCTTGGGGAACTAGTACCTACCGATATACTGGGGGTCCCGTACACCGATAAACTCATCTTT. This gives the protein CALGELVPTDILGVPYTDKLIF.

In this sample, this clone turned up a few times. This could be a read error, since a much larger clone is one nucleotide away. In the same sample, other DNA sequences code for this CDR3. This sequence joins TRDV2 and TRDJ3; 7 bases match TRDD3. V shed 5 bases, J shed 0 bases, and the junction held 9 bases outside the gene matches. There are 18 residues in the CDR3. Looked up from germline, CDR1 is GEAIGNYY and CDR2 is EKD. Written as DNA, the CDR3 is TGTGCCTGTGGCTTGGGATACAGGAGCTCCTGGGACACCCGACAGATGTTTTTC. This translates into CACGLGYRSSWDTRQMFF.

By sample share, this clone is medium-sized (0.01 to 0.1%). J is TRDJ1 and V is TRDV3; D unresolved. Trimming stripped 1 base from V and 1 base from J, with 13 bases between. The germline CDR1 and CDR2 sequences are TVYSNPD and GDNSRS (reference sequence). CDR3 length: 14 amino acids. CDR3 sequence: CAFIRSPITDKLIF. CDR3 bases: TGTGCCTTTATCCGTTCCCCTATCACCGATAAACTCATCTTT.

The CDR3 spells CACDTLPRTGDPEADKLIF. In nucleotides, the CDR3 is TGTGCCTGTGACACCCTTCCTCGTACTGGGGATCCCGAGGCCGATAAACTCATCTTT. The rearrangement links TRDV2 to TRDJ1, with D perhaps matching TRDD3 (7 bases). This CDR3 region has 19 residues. Germline assignment: CDR1 GEAIGNYY and CDR2 EKD. V was pared by 0 bases and J by 3 bases, with 25 bases between.

This clone occurred a few times. This rearrangement joins TRDV1 to TRDJ4; the D gene is possibly TRDD3 (8 bases). The CDR3 is 21 residues long. Germline V lookup: CDR1 TSWWSYY, CDR2 QGS. V lost 0 bases and J lost 0, with 29 bases in between. This CDR3 is CALGELKHFPTVLGGTRPLIF. The DNA for the CDR3 is TGTGCTCTTGGGGAACTTAAACACTTTCCTACGGTACTGGGGGGTACCAGACCCCTGATCTTT.

About this clone: The same CDR3 arises from other DNA sequences in this sample as well. This chain joins TRDV2 and TRDJ2, with TRDD3 matching over 7 bases. Per germline, CDR1 GEAIGNYY and CDR2 EKD. The CDR3 is 14 amino acids. J was trimmed by 2 bases and V by 1 base; bases with no gene match: 0. DNA of the CDR3: TGTGCCTGTGACACTGGGGGATTGACAGCACAACTCTTCTTT. This gives the protein CACDTGGLTAQLFF.

Of note for this clone: One junction end disagrees with the germline gene, perhaps due to a read error. The V call is TRDV2, the J call TRDJ3; TRDD3 matches at 12 bases. TCRdb carries no J gene annotation; the J gene was assigned here by matching the DNA with germline. CDR1 is GEAIGNYY and CDR2 is EKD in the germline V gene. The CDR3 has 22 residues. CDR3: CAWDTVGTGGYHQTWDTRQMFF. In DNA, the CDR3 is TGTGCCTGGGACACCGTAGGTACTGGGGGATACCACCAAACCTGGGACACCCGACAGATGTTTTTC.

Within the sample, this clone is medium-sized (0.01 to 0.1%). The CDR3 loop reads CACDTVALGDTVSWDTRQMFF. In DNA, the CDR3 is TGTGCCTGTGACACCGTGGCCCTGGGGGATACTGTTTCCTGGGACACCCGACAGATGTTTTTC. V gene TRDV2 combines with J gene TRDJ3, with 11 bases fitting TRDD3. The junction had 10 bases not matched to a gene; V was cut back by 0 bases and J by 1 base. This CDR3 region has 21 residues. From germline, CDR1 is GEAIGNYY and CDR2 EKD.

This clone is medium-sized. Other DNA sequences of this sample code for an identical CDR3. V is TRDV1 and J is TRDJ1; 7 nucleotides line up with TRDD3. Germline CDR1 is TSWWSYY and CDR2 is QGS. This CDR3 is 15 amino acids long. V gave up 2 bases and J gave up 0 bases; unmatched junction bases: 3. CDR3 region: CALGEAGYHTDKLIF. CDR3 sequence (DNA): TGTGCTCTTGGGGAAGCGGGATACCACACCGATAAACTCATCTTT.

Judged by abundance, this clone is medium-sized. The sample holds other DNA sequences that translate to the same CDR3. For the CDR3, the DNA is TGTGCCTGTGACACCCTGTCGGGTGGGGACACCCCAGGGGATAAACTCATCTTT. It specifies CACDTLSGGDTPGDKLIF. The chain links TRDV2 to TRDJ1; D is perhaps TRDD3 (5 bases). Trimming cost V 0 bases and J 5 bases, with 24 bases left between them. CDR1 and CDR2 from the germline V gene are GEAIGNYY and EKD. The CDR3 extends over 18 amino acids.

This clone ranks as large (0.1 to 1%). The chain joins TRDV1 to TRDJ1, with 10 nucleotides matching TRDD3. The V gene end was trimmed by 5 bases and the J gene end by 0 bases; junction bases not matched to a gene: 18. The CDR3 is 20 residues long. CDR1 TSWWSYY and CDR2 QGS come from the germline V gene. CDR3 nucleotide sequence: TGTGCTCTTGGGAAAATCTATATGGGGCTGGGGGATAAGTACACCGATAAACTCATCTTT. This codes for CALGKIYMGLGDKYTDKLIF.

This clone was counted a few times. Given a much more abundant clone one base away, this may be a read error. The chain carries TRDV2 and TRDJ3, with 11 positions matching TRDD3. No J segment appears in TCRdb, so it was assigned here by matching the sequence to germline. Germline CDR1 and CDR2: GEAIGNYY and EKD. The CDR3 spans 19 residues. The DNA of the CDR3 is TGTGCCTGTGACACCGTGGGGGATACGCGCTCCTGGGACACCCGAAAGATGTTTTTC. This translates into CACDTVGDTRSWDTRKMFF.

Turning to this clone: TCRdb records a much larger clone's protein for this DNA, with a difference at residue 13 that likely arises from a read error; the protein given is the translation of the DNA. CDR3 in amino acids: CACDILGDTSTDRLIF. For the CDR3, the DNA is TGTGCCTGTGACATACTGGGGGATACTTCCACCGATAGACTCATCTTT. V gene TRDV2 combines with J gene TRDJ1; 12 bases are shared with TRDD3. The CDR3 runs 16 residues. Per the germline V gene, CDR1 is GEAIGNYY and CDR2 is EKD.

This clone was seen a handful of times. The rearrangement links TRDV1 to TRDJ1; 10 nucleotides agree with TRDD3. Germline trimming cut 4 bases from V and 7 bases from J; bases unmatched to any gene: 30. The CDR3 consists of 22 residues. Looked up from germline, CDR1 is TSWWSYY and CDR2 is QGS. This chain's CDR3 is CALGVTPGWGISTEPGIGKLIF. The CDR3 coding sequence is TGTGCTCTTGGGGTCACTCCCGGCTGGGGGATAAGCACTGAACCCGGAATCGGTAAACTCATCTTT.

This sequence joins TRDV2 and TRDJ3, with 12 bases fitting TRDD3. V lost 3 bases to trimming and J lost 2 bases; unmatched junction nucleotides: 7. The length of the CDR3 is 19 residues. Germline CDR1 reads GEAIGNYY; CDR2 reads EKD. The CDR3 coding sequence is TGTGCCTGTGACCGCATTACTGGGGGATACCCCTGGGACACCCGACAGATGTTTTTC. It yields the protein CACDRITGGYPWDTRQMFF.